The 12 T cell receptor beta chains below come from one sample, sequenced in a study of cytomegalovirus exposure and HLA in healthy donors. With 60 Vbeta and 13 Jbeta primers, the PCR was carried out. The data were produced by immunoSEQ multiplex PCR, yet TCRdb's version contains in-frame clones alone and is incomplete. The sample gives 170,000 or so clones, about four fifths of which show up once; roughly 3% is in the top ten. Sequenced material: PBMCs. The receptors stem from a male donor in good health and CMV-seronegative.

The chain joins TRBV28 to TRBJ2-6, with 8 bases that match TRBD1. From germline, CDR1 is MDHEN and CDR2 SYDVKM. This CDR3 region has 19 residues. With V trimmed by 4 bases and J by 0 bases, 11 bases remained unmatched. CDR3 nucleotide sequence: TGTGCCAGCAGTTCGGCCCGGACAGGGACCTCCTCTGGGGCCAACGTCCTGACTTTC. Translated: CASSSARTGTSSGANVLTF. Combining the CDR3 with reference TRBV28 and TRBJ2-6 gives the whole variable domain DVKVTQSSRYLVKRTGEKVFLECVQDMDHENMFWYRQDPGLGLRLIYFSYDVKMKEKGDIPEGYSVSREKKERFSLILESASTNQTSMYLCASSSARTGTSSGANVLTFGAGSRLTVL.

This chain connects TRBV5-4 to TRBJ2-1, with D uncertain. Germline CDR1 reads SGHNT; CDR2 reads YYREEE (reference sequence). The CDR3 totals 15 residues. V was pared by 4 bases and J by 6 bases, with 17 bases between. CDR3 bases: TGTGCCAGCAGCCGTCCCGGCGTCTACAGCAATGAGCAGTTCTTC. This encodes CASSRPGVYSNEQFF.

Concerning this clone itself: The conserved closing phenylalanine or tryptophan is absent in this CDR3, likely reflecting a read error. It is unclear where the CDR3 begins or ends on the DNA, so no DNA is shown, and the CDR3 is as TCRdb lists it. The chain links TRBV4-3 to TRBJ1-1. CDR1 and CDR2 (germline): LGHNA, YSLEER. The CDR3 comprises 11 residues, both ends counted. The CDR3 loop reads CASSRGGPVSY.

On this clone itself: Within the sample, other DNA sequences also encode this same CDR3. This chain links TRBV30 with TRBJ1-5; D perhaps matches TRBD1 (5 bases). V lost 0 bases and J 4 bases, leaving 7 bases between the germline ends. This CDR3 contains 13 residues. Per germline, CDR1 GTSNPN and CDR2 SVGIG (reference sequence). The CDR3 here is CAWSVGGNQPQHF. DNA for the CDR3: TGTGCCTGGAGTGTGGGGGGAAATCAGCCCCAGCATTTT.

The CDR3 coding sequence is TGTGCCAGCAGTTATTCCTCTAGGGGCCTATATGGCTACACCTTC. Amino acids: CASSYSSRGLYGYTF. The chain employs TRBV6-5 and TRBJ1-2, with D possibly TRBD1 on 5 matching bases. V was cut by 3 bases and J by 5 bases, with 16 bases left in between. The CDR3 is 15 amino acids. Germline values: CDR1 MNHEY, CDR2 SVGAGI.

The gene calls are TRBV15 and TRBJ1-5, with no clear D. The V end was cut by 0 bases, the J end by 6 bases, with 9 bases between. The CDR3 covers 14 residues. CDR1 and CDR2 from the germline V gene are LNHNV and YYDKDF (reference sequence). CDR3 loop: CATSRDLMAQPQHF. Here the CDR3 DNA reads TGTGCCACCAGCAGAGATCTTATGGCTCAGCCCCAGCATTTT.

CDR3 residues: CASFPSTGSYEQYF. The DNA of the CDR3 is TGTGCCAGCTTCCCCTCAACAGGGTCCTACGAGCAGTACTTC. The V gene is TRBV6-5, the J gene TRBJ2-7; maybe TRBD1 (6 bases). Trimming stripped 8 bases from V and 1 base from J, with 15 bases between. The CDR3 loop spans 14 amino acids. Germline CDR1 and CDR2: MNHEY and SVGAGI.

V gene TRBV23-1 combines with J gene TRBJ1-5; D ambiguous. TRBV23-1 is designated an ORF whose function remains uncertain. This CDR3 region has 17 residues. V was pared by 0 bases and J by 0 bases, with 12 bases between. The CDR3: CASSQSRTDYSNQPQHF. The CDR3 DNA reads TGCGCCAGCAGTCAATCCCGGACGGACTATAGCAATCAGCCCCAGCATTTT.

This clone appeared a few times. The junction does not match germline at one end; this may be a read error. The chain combines TRBV9 with TRBJ2-4; no definite D call. CDR3 length: 13 residues. The germline CDR1 and CDR2 sequences are SGDLS and YYNGEE. The CDR3 reads CASSVEVRDIQYF. CDR3 sequence (DNA): TGTGCCAGCAGCGTAGAGGTCCGAGACATACAGTACTTC.

This chain links TRBV30 with TRBJ1-1; D is ambiguous. This CDR3 comprises 12 residues. Trimming removed 1 base from V and 0 bases from J, with 3 bases in between. Germline V gene data show CDR1 as GTSNPN and CDR2 as SVGIG (reference sequence). The CDR3 here is CAWSAMNTEAFF. In DNA, the CDR3 is TGTGCCTGGAGTGCAATGAACACTGAAGCTTTCTTT.

This chain links TRBV4-1 with TRBJ1-3; no reliable D call. V lost 5 bases to trimming and J lost 0 bases, with 5 bases between them. The germline gives CDR1 MGHRA, CDR2 YSYEKL. The CDR3 totals 13 residues. The CDR3 coding sequence is TGCGCCAGCAGCGGACTCTCTGGAAACACCATATATTTT. It codes for CASSGLSGNTIYF.

This chain connects TRBV28 to TRBJ1-1, with TRBD1 as a possible D gene (6 bases). Trimming left V 2 bases short and J 6 bases short, with 10 bases between. The CDR3 spans 13 residues. CDR1 and CDR2 from the germline V gene are MDHEN and SYDVKM. The CDR3 bases are TGTGCCAGCAGTTTAGGGGGCGAGGCTGAAGCTTTCTTT. Residues: CASSLGGEAEAFF.